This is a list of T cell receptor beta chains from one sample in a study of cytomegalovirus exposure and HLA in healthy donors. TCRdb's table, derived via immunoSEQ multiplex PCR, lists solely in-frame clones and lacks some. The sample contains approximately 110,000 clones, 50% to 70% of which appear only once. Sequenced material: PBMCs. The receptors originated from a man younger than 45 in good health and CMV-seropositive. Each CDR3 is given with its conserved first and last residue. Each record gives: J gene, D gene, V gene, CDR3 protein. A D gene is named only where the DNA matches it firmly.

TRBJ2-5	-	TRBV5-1	CASSPDSQPPYF
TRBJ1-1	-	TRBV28	CASSGGGGNTEAFF
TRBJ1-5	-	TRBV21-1	CASSPRNQPQHF
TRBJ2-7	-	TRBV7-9	CSSSLAGQGRDEQYF
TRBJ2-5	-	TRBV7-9	CASSWTLQETQYF
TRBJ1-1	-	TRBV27	CASKSYTEAFF
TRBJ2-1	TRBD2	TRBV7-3	CASRNTGGSYNEQFF
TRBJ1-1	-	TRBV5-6	CASSASPWGEVAEAFF
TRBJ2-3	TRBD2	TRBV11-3	CASIEGPSGGEPTDTQYF
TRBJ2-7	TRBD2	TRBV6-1	CASSDPTSGSSGQYF
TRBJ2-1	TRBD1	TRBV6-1	CASSVWTGVNEQFF
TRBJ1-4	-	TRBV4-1	CASSRLQREKLFF
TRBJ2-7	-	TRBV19	CASSIASGGPISYEQYF
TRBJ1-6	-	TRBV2	CASSERPGWNSPLHF
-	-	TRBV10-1	CASSDSPHEQYF
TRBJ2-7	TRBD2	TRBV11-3	CASSLDWAGGAYEQYF
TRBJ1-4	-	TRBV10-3	CAISDSGGLNEKLFF
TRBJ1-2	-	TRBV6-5	CASSYSGGSGYTF
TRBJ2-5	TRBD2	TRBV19	CASSRIAGGVKETQYF
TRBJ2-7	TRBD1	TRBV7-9	CSSSLVLGQEIF
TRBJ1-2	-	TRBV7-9	CASSLGAGALRGYTF
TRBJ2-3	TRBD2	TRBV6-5	CASSYQLAGVTDTQYF
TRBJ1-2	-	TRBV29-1	CSGGGRSGYGYTF
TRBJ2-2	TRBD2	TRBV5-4	CASSPAGGFGTGELFF
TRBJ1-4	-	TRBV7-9	CASSGLTATNEKLFF
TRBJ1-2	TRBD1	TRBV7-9	CASSRALGGNNYGYTF
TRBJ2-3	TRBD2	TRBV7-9	CASSPSGGLAADTQYF
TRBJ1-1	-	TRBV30	CAWTPQGSYTEAFF
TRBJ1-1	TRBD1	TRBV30	CAWRTQGAATEAFF
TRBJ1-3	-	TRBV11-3	CASRRIPGVNGNTIYF
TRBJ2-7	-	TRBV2	CASETDAYEQYF